Listed here are 27 T cell receptor beta chains from one sample, sequenced in a study of T cells in Graves' hyperthyroidism and ophthalmopathy (dated by TCRdb to between 2019 and 2020). Libraries were made using multiplex PCR. Sequenced using an Illumina HiSeq 2000. The TCR beta CDR3 regions were amplified from the RNA transcripts. The first round of RT-PCR for the TCR CDR3 was performed with the HTBI primer set and the Qiagen OneStep RT-PCR kit. The public reads were quality trimmed at Q25 with fastp and then assembled into clones with MiXCR by TCRdb, keeping productive beta chains. Identical CDR3 proteins give one entry, which carries the most common genes and DNA. Within this sample are hundreds of thousands of distinct CDR3 sequences, with roughly 14% of them counted one time only. Jointly, the top ten make up roughly 13% of the sample. Sequencing was done on a sample of blood. These receptors came from a man younger than 30 with Graves' ophthalmopathy.

The chain is built from TRBV2 and TRBJ2-7, with 9 bases identical to TRBD1. V lost 4 bases, J lost 6 bases, and 7 bases stayed unmatched. Germline-derived CDR1 and CDR2 are SNHLY and FYNNEI. The CDR3 is 14 amino acids. The CDR3 loop reads CASSATGGWTEQYF. DNA for the CDR3: TGTGCCAGCAGTGCAACAGGGGGCTGGACCGAGCAGTACTTC. Variable domain in full (rest from reference TRBV2 and TRBJ2-7): EPEVTQTPSHQVTQMGQEVILRCVPISNHLYFYWYRQILGQKVEFLVSFYNNEISEKSEIFDDQFSVERPDGSNFTLKIRSTKLEDSAMYFCASSATGGWTEQYFGPGTRLTVT.

The chain employs TRBV25-1 and TRBJ1-2; D call uncertain. There are 14 residues in the CDR3. Germline lookup yields CDR1 MGHDK and CDR2 SYGVNS. Trimming removed 2 bases from V and 1 base from J, with 8 bases in between. The CDR3 nucleotides read TGTGCCAGCAGTGAACCCGACGGTAACTATGGCTACACCTTC. Its translation is CASSEPDGNYGYTF.

This clonotype appeared once. J is TRBJ1-1 and V is TRBV18; D perhaps matches TRBD1 (6 bases). Germline lookup yields CDR1 KGHSH and CDR2 LQKENI. Trimming left V 4 bases short and J 2 bases short, with 14 bases between. The CDR3 sequence is 15 residues long. The CDR3 coding sequence is TGTGCCAGCTCACTTTCGGGACACCAAAACACTGAAGCTTTCTTT. Translated, it gives CASSLSGHQNTEAFF.

V and J are TRBV4-1 and TRBJ1-5; tentative D call: TRBD1 (5 bases). Germline values: CDR1 MGHRA, CDR2 YSYEKL. Trimming shortened V by 4 bases and J by 3 bases, and 16 bases separated the two germline ends. The CDR3 contains 16 residues. CDR3 DNA sequence: TGCGCCAGCAGCCGAGGGACGGACCAGATCAATCAGCCCCAGCATTTT. It yields the protein CASSRGTDQINQPQHF.

The gene calls are TRBV12-3 or TRBV12-4 and TRBJ1-6; TRBD1 might be the D (6 bases). CDR3 length equals 14 residues. Trimming pared 6 bases from V and 10 bases from J, leaving 16 bases between. The CDR3: CASRLGGRGSPLHF. In DNA form, the CDR3 reads TGTGCCAGCAGACTCGGGGGCAGGGGCTCACCCCTCCACTTT.

Ten or more counts support this clonotype. The chain has TRBV5-1 and TRBJ1-2; 10 bases align to TRBD1. Germline V gene sequence: CDR1 SGHRS, CDR2 YFSETQ. The CDR3 is 15 residues long. V gave up 4 bases and J gave up 1 base; unmatched junction bases: 4. The CDR3 here is CASSPGQGVNYGYTF. DNA of the CDR3: TGCGCCAGCAGCCCCGGACAGGGGGTTAACTATGGCTACACCTTC.

In this sample, this clonotype turned up many times. The chain carries TRBV6-1 and TRBJ1-1; D is undetermined. The CDR3 covers 12 residues. Trimming shortened V by 7 bases and J by 2 bases, and 8 bases separated the two germline ends. CDR1 and CDR2 (germline): MNHNS, SASEGT. CDR3 residues: CASIRGNTEAFF. The CDR3 DNA is TGTGCCAGCATCCGGGGAAACACTGAAGCTTTCTTT.

At least ten counts were recorded for this clonotype. The chain links TRBV10-1 to TRBJ2-1, with TRBD1 matching over 9 bases. V dropped 2 bases and J dropped 8; count of bases not matched to a gene: 10. The CDR3 covers 16 residues. The germline CDR1 and CDR2 sequences are WNHNN and SYGVQD (reference sequence). The chain's CDR3 is CASSEDGDRVSDEQFF. CDR3 coding DNA: TGCGCCAGCAGTGAGGACGGGGACAGGGTCTCTGATGAGCAGTTCTTC.

V is TRBV28 and J is TRBJ1-2, with 11 bases identical to TRBD1. The junction had 9 bases not matched to a gene; V was cut back by 6 bases and J by 3 bases. The germline CDR1 and CDR2 sequences are MDHEN and SYDVKM. This CDR3 is built from 16 residues. This chain's CDR3 is CASRNSGTGGDYGYTF. CDR3 nucleotide sequence: TGTGCCAGCAGGAATTCCGGGACAGGGGGGGACTATGGCTACACCTTC.

The chain links TRBV12-3 or TRBV12-4 to TRBJ1-1; tentative D call: TRBD1 (5 bases). The CDR3 loop spans 16 amino acids. The V end lost 1 base, the J end lost 1 base, and 13 bases lay between the germline ends. Here the CDR3 DNA reads TGTGCCAGCAGTTTAGTCCTGACAGACCCGAACACTGAAGCTTTCTTT. Encoded protein: CASSLVLTDPNTEAFF.

The chain carries TRBV20-1 and TRBJ2-7; 11 bases match TRBD2. V lost 1 base to trimming and J lost 3 bases; unmatched junction nucleotides: 5. The germline CDR1 and CDR2 sequences are DFQATT and SNEGSKA (reference sequence). The CDR3 contains 15 residues. The CDR3 DNA sequence: TGCAGTGCTAGAGCAGGGACTAGCGGAAGCTACGAGCAGTACTTC. Protein sequence: CSARAGTSGSYEQYF.

As regards this clonotype: Germline and junction disagree at one end, which may indicate a read error. The V gene is TRBV7-9, the J gene TRBJ2-3; 10 bases are a match to TRBD1. The germline V gene encodes CDR1 SEHNR and CDR2 FQNEAQ (reference sequence). The CDR3 spans 15 residues. CDR3: CASSQGQGVTDTQYF. In DNA, the CDR3 is TGCGCCAGCAGCCAAGGACAGGGGGTGACAGATACGCAGTATTTT.

In this sample, this clonotype turned up many times. J is TRBJ1-6 and V is TRBV6-1, with TRBD1 as a possible D gene (5 bases). The CDR3 extends over 13 amino acids. Germline V gene data show CDR1 as MNHNS and CDR2 as SASEGT. Trimming removed 5 bases from V and 7 bases from J, with 9 bases in between. CDR3 residues: CASSPDRNSPLHF. As DNA, the CDR3 is TGTGCCAGCAGTCCCGACAGAAATTCACCCCTCCACTTT.

This clonotype has at least ten counts. This chain links TRBV12-3 or TRBV12-4 with TRBJ2-1; D call uncertain. V lost 0 bases and J 8 bases, leaving 11 bases between the germline ends. The CDR3 covers 14 residues. The CDR3 DNA is TGTGCCAGCAGTTTAGCGCCCTCCGCGGATGAGCAGTTCTTC. This translates into CASSLAPSADEQFF.

The rearrangement joins TRBV30 to TRBJ2-5; D is unclear. Germline values: CDR1 GTSNPN, CDR2 SVGIG (reference sequence). V lost 2 bases to trimming and J lost 5 bases, with 12 bases between them. This CDR3 contains 13 residues. The CDR3 spells CAWSSKGPETQYF. DNA of the CDR3: TGTGCCTGGAGTTCGAAGGGCCCCGAGACCCAGTACTTC.

This clonotype was detected a few times. V gene TRBV28 combines with J gene TRBJ1-3, with D perhaps TRBD1 (5 bases). Germline V gene lookup returns CDR1 MDHEN and CDR2 SYDVKM. The CDR3 spans 16 residues. Trimming removed 4 bases from V and 0 bases from J, with 13 bases in between. The CDR3: CASSSRDGDSGNTIYF. CDR3 nucleotide sequence: TGTGCCAGCAGTTCCCGGGACGGGGACTCTGGAAACACCATATATTTT.

The chain combines TRBV7-9 with TRBJ1-4; D remains ambiguous. The V and J ends lost 0 bases and 6 bases respectively, with 11 bases between them. Germline lookup yields CDR1 SEHNR and CDR2 FQNEAQ (reference sequence). This CDR3 contains 15 residues. CDR3 DNA sequence: TGTGCCAGCAGCTTAGCCGCGGCGGTGGATGAAAAACTGTTTTTT. Residues: CASSLAAAVDEKLFF.

This clonotype showed up many times. V and J are TRBV6-1 and TRBJ1-5; D is undetermined. Trimming cost V 1 base and J 2 bases, with 3 bases left between them. This CDR3 has 13 amino acids. Germline V lookup: CDR1 MNHNS, CDR2 SASEGT. The CDR3 DNA reads TGTGCCAGCAGTGAAGATGGCAATCAGCCCCAGCATTTT. Encoded protein: CASSEDGNQPQHF.

This clonotype was recorded at least ten times. This rearrangement joins TRBV6-1 to TRBJ1-5, with D unresolved. Germline CDR1 reads MNHNS; CDR2 reads SASEGT. CDR3 length: 14 residues. The V end lost 3 bases, the J end lost 0 bases, and 6 bases lay between the germline ends. In nucleotides, the CDR3 is TGTGCCAGCAGTGAGATTTATAGCAATCAGCCCCAGCATTTT. It yields the protein CASSEIYSNQPQHF.

This clonotype has a count of ten or more. The chain links TRBV13 to TRBJ1-4, with D unclear. The CDR3 has 12 residues. Germline V lookup: CDR1 PRHDT, CDR2 FYEKMQ (reference sequence). V was clipped by 1 base and J by 10 bases, with 7 bases between them. The CDR3 DNA sequence: TGTGCCAGCAGCTTAGAGGTGGGAAAACTGTTTTTT. Its translation: CASSLEVGKLFF.

This clonotype was seen repeatedly, ten times or more. The chain is built from TRBV18 and TRBJ1-2; D perhaps matches TRBD1 (5 bases). Trimming cost V 3 bases and J 0 bases, with 14 bases left between them. Germline V CDR1 and CDR2: KGHSH, LQKENI. The CDR3 has 16 amino acids. The CDR3 nucleotides are TGTGCCAGCTCACCGCAGAGCGAGGGGACTAACTATGGCTACACCTTC. Residues: CASSPQSEGTNYGYTF.

This clonotype has at least ten counts. CDR3 residues: CASSPGTFSYNEQFF. The CDR3 DNA follows: TGTGCCAGCAGCCCTGGGACCTTCTCCTACAATGAGCAGTTCTTC. J is TRBJ2-1 and V is TRBV12-3 or TRBV12-4; TRBD1 or TRBD2 may be the D gene (5 bases each). The CDR3 is made up of 15 amino acids. The V end was cut by 6 bases, the J end by 0 bases, with 12 bases between.

This clonotype was found a few times. J is TRBJ2-4 and V is TRBV5-1; 7 nucleotides line up with TRBD1. After removal of 0 bases from V and 6 bases from J, the junction contained 6 bases not matched to a gene. This CDR3 region has 15 residues. Germline V gene data show CDR1 as SGHRS and CDR2 as YFSETQ. As DNA, the CDR3 is TGCGCCAGCAGCTTGGAAGGGGGCAGGTTAAACATTCAGTACTTC. The encoded protein is CASSLEGGRLNIQYF.

Comments on this clonotype: The junction and the germline gene differ at one end; a read error may be behind it. This chain joins TRBV28 and TRBJ1-2; the D is unclear. Germline V lookup: CDR1 MDHEN, CDR2 SYDVKM. This CDR3 is 13 amino acids long. CDR3 region: CTSSPGTKNGYTF. Written as DNA, the CDR3 is TGTACCAGCAGTCCGGGAACAAAGAATGGCTACACCTTC.

Many counts were recorded for this clonotype. The chain joins TRBV18 to TRBJ2-1; weak D call: TRBD2 (6 bases). V lost 4 bases and J 4 bases, leaving 14 bases between the germline ends. This CDR3 region has 15 residues. The V gene's germline CDR1 is KGHSH and CDR2 LQKENI. The CDR3 nucleotides read TGTGCCAGCTCACGAGGAAGCGGACTATACAATGAGCAGTTCTTC. Protein sequence: CASSRGSGLYNEQFF.

This clonotype was recorded at least ten times. The chain joins TRBV2 to TRBJ1-2; D is undetermined. With 2 bases removed from V and 0 bases from J, the gap between germline ends came to 7 bases. The CDR3 runs 14 residues. Germline V gene lookup returns CDR1 SNHLY and CDR2 FYNNEI. CDR3 sequence: CASSERTANYGYTF. CDR3 bases: TGTGCCAGCAGTGAACGGACTGCTAACTATGGCTACACCTTC.

This clonotype came up once. Here the CDR3 reads CASSVGTSDGYTF. For the CDR3, the DNA is TGTGCCAGCAGTGTCGGGACGTCGGATGGCTACACCTTC. The J gene is TRBJ1-2, the V gene TRBV2, with D tentatively TRBD1 (5 bases). Germline CDR1 SNHLY, CDR2 FYNNEI. The V gene lost 4 bases and the J gene lost 6 bases, with 12 bases spanning the gap. CDR3 size: 13 residues.